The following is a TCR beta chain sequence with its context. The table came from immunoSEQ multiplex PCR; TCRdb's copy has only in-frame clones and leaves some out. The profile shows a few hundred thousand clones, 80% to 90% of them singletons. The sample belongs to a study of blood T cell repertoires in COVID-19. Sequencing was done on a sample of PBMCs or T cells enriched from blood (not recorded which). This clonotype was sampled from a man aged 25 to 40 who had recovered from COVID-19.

The chain's CDR3 is CACKPRGTEAFF. As DNA, the CDR3 is TGTGCCTGTAAGCCCAGGGGCACTGAAGCTTTCTTT. This chain links TRBV30 with TRBJ1-1, with D perhaps TRBD1 (6 bases). The CDR3 runs 12 residues. V shed 6 bases and J shed 4 bases, with 12 bases lying between them. Germline-derived CDR1 and CDR2 are GTSNPN and SVGIG (reference sequence).